The 29 T cell receptor beta chains below come from one sample, sequenced in a study of spatial heterogeneity in lung cancer. This sample's time point: sample taken at primary tumor resection. The authors sequenced whole RNA from tumor, nontumor lung or frozen PBMC without sorting. TCRdb ran MiXCR on the 5' RACE reads and lists one entry per CDR3 protein. The sample records about 1,100 distinct CDR3 sequences, about 45% being singletons. The sample in question was PBMCs, obtained at surgery. Receptors originate from a male donor with early-stage non-small cell lung cancer.

This clonotype appeared a few times. This beta chain appears as a stray read in a library generated for alpha chains; its size is not informative. The chain recombines TRBV4-3 with TRBJ2-3; D is undetermined. Trimming shortened V by 1 base and J by 0 bases, and 8 bases separated the two germline ends. The germline CDR1 and CDR2 sequences are LGHNA and YSLEER. The CDR3 loop spans 15 amino acids. The CDR3 bases are TGCGCCAGCAGCCAAGGACGTTTTAGCACAGATACGCAGTATTTT. Its translation is CASSQGRFSTDTQYF.

As regards this clonotype: A library prepared for alpha chains yielded this beta chain as an off-target read; its size is of little meaning. This chain uses TRBV27 with TRBJ2-7, with TRBD1 matching 9 bases. Germline lookup yields CDR1 MNHEY and CDR2 SMNVEV (reference sequence). J lost 2 bases, V lost 2 bases, and 4 bases had no gene match. CDR3 size: 15 residues. For the CDR3, the DNA is TGTGCCAGCAGTTTAGGCTGGACAGGGGCCTACGAGCAGTACTTC. It yields the protein CASSLGWTGAYEQYF.

Points on this clonotype: The library was designed around alpha chains, so this beta chain is a stray read whose abundance carries little weight. V gene TRBV4-2 combines with J gene TRBJ2-7, with D possibly being TRBD1 or TRBD2 (5 bases each). CDR1 is LGHNA, CDR2 YNFKEQ, per germline. The CDR3 length is 14 residues. The germline V and J ends were trimmed by 6 bases and 3 bases, with 15 bases remaining between them. Here the CDR3 DNA reads TGTGCCAGCAGTCCAGAGTGGGGGAGCTACGAGCAGTACTTC. Its translation is CASSPEWGSYEQYF.

This clonotype turned up a few times. This beta chain is a stray sequence in a library constructed for alpha chains; its clone size is not meaningful. This rearrangement joins TRBV12-3 or TRBV12-4 to TRBJ1-3, with 8 nucleotides matching TRBD1. The CDR3 has 14 residues. Trimming removed 4 bases from V and 4 bases from J; junction bases left unmatched: 3. In DNA, the CDR3 is TGTGCCAGCAGTTCGACAGGGGAAGGAAACACCATATATTTT. It encodes CASSSTGEGNTIYF.

Notes on this clonotype: This beta chain is an off-target read within a library intended for alpha chains, so its frequency means little. This chain uses TRBV27 with TRBJ2-1, with TRBD1 matching over 12 bases. CDR3 size: 14 residues. Germline trimming cut 4 bases from V and 10 bases from J; bases unmatched to any gene: 5. Per the germline V gene, CDR1 is MNHEY and CDR2 is SMNVEV (reference sequence). CDR3 sequence (DNA): TGTGCCAGCAGTTGGGACAGGGGGCTAGGAGAGCAGTTCTTC. Protein sequence: CASSWDRGLGEQFF.

On this clonotype itself: This beta chain is a stray read from a library made for alpha chains; its abundance is not meaningful. The J gene is TRBJ2-1, the V gene TRBV24-1; D is ambiguous. Germline-derived CDR1 and CDR2 are KGHDR and SFDVKD. This CDR3 region has 15 residues. Deletions cut 4 bases from V and 6 bases from J, with 15 bases between. In DNA form, the CDR3 reads TGTGCCACCAGTGACTCCCTGGGGTCAGGCAATGAGCAGTTCTTC. This encodes CATSDSLGSGNEQFF.

As to this clonotype: This beta chain represents an off-target read in a library built for alpha chains; its size is of limited meaning. The chain uses TRBV13 and TRBJ2-5, with D tentatively TRBD2 (5 bases). The V gene lost 2 bases and the J gene lost 3 bases, with 10 bases spanning the gap. Germline V gene data show CDR1 as PRHDT and CDR2 as FYEKMQ (reference sequence). The CDR3 has 14 residues. CDR3 DNA sequence: TGTGCCAGCAGCTTAAGGACTTTCAAAGAGACCCAGTACTTC. Protein sequence: CASSLRTFKETQYF.

In its sample, this clonotype is medium-sized. This beta chain is a stray read from a library made for alpha chains; its abundance is not meaningful. The V call is TRBV28, the J call TRBJ2-2, with TRBD1 identical over 8 bases. V shed 3 bases and J 7 bases; nucleotides not matched to a gene: 13. The CDR3 contains 17 residues. Germline values: CDR1 MDHEN, CDR2 SYDVKM. The CDR3 DNA reads TGTGCCAGCAGTTTGCTTACCCGACAGGGGCTTGGCGGGGAGCTGTTTTTT. Translating it yields CASSLLTRQGLGGELFF.

Remarks on this clonotype: This beta chain is an off-target read within a library intended for alpha chains, so its frequency means little. V is TRBV7-8 and J is TRBJ2-1; the match to TRBD2 covers 9 bases. From germline, CDR1 is SGHVS and CDR2 FQNEAQ. V was clipped by 2 bases and J by 3 bases; unmatched bases: 11. The CDR3 contains 18 residues. The CDR3 loop is CASSLRSRLTSGYNEQFF. The DNA for the CDR3 is TGTGCCAGCAGCTTACGGTCCAGGCTGACTAGCGGCTACAATGAGCAGTTCTTC.

About this clonotype: This beta chain is an unintended read in a library built for alpha chains; its size means little. The rearrangement links TRBV20-1 to TRBJ2-2, with D tentatively TRBD1 (5 bases). Trimming removed 7 bases from V and 5 bases from J, with 14 bases in between. The germline V gene encodes CDR1 DFQATT and CDR2 SNEGSKA (reference sequence). This CDR3 is 13 amino acids long. The CDR3 sequence is CSGRRGRTGELFF. The CDR3 DNA is TGCAGTGGGAGAAGGGGTCGAACCGGGGAGCTGTTTTTT.

Concerning this clonotype itself: This beta chain lies outside the target of a library built for alpha chains; its clone size means little. The chain links TRBV4-1 to TRBJ2-5, with D maybe TRBD2 (5 bases). V was clipped by 3 bases and J by 5 bases, with 13 bases between them. This CDR3 is 14 amino acids long. CDR1 MGHRA and CDR2 YSYEKL come from the germline V gene. This CDR3 is CASSQNPGLETQYF. Here the CDR3 DNA reads TGCGCCAGCAGCCAGAACCCTGGACTGGAGACCCAGTACTTC.

A note on this clonotype: This beta chain represents an off-target read in a library built for alpha chains; its size is of limited meaning. J is TRBJ2-7 and V is TRBV4-2; D is ambiguous. This CDR3 contains 13 residues. Looked up from germline, CDR1 is LGHNA and CDR2 is YNFKEQ. The ends were cut back, 1 base at V and 3 bases at J, with 7 bases in the middle. The CDR3 sequence is CASSQGEDYEQYF. CDR3 bases: TGTGCCAGCAGCCAAGGGGAAGACTACGAGCAGTACTTC.

A word on this clonotype: This beta chain lies outside the target of a library built for alpha chains; its clone size means little. CDR3 amino acids: CASSGTDYEQYF. The CDR3 bases are TGCGCCAGCAGTGGAACAGATTACGAGCAGTACTTC. The J gene is TRBJ2-7, the V gene TRBV10-1, with D hard to call. Germline V gene data show CDR1 as WNHNN and CDR2 as SYGVQD (reference sequence). The CDR3 covers 12 residues. The V end lost 4 bases, the J end lost 4 bases, and 8 bases lay between the germline ends.

As for this clonotype: Being off target in a library aimed at alpha chains, this beta chain has a size of little meaning. The chain uses TRBV3-1 and TRBJ2-5, with 7 bases fitting TRBD2. V shed 0 bases and J 9 bases; nucleotides not matched to a gene: 7. The germline V gene encodes CDR1 LGHDT and CDR2 YNNKEL (reference sequence). CDR3 length equals 14 residues. In DNA form, the CDR3 reads TGTGCCAGCAGCCAAGAATTACGCGCGGGGGCCCAGTACTTC. Amino acids: CASSQELRAGAQYF.

For this clonotype: Because this beta chain is a stray read in a library intended to capture alpha chains, its abundance should not be given much weight. V is TRBV11-2 and J is TRBJ2-7; TRBD2 agrees at 8 bases. The CDR3 has 15 residues. The junction had 10 bases not matched to a gene; V was cut back by 7 bases and J by 2 bases. Per germline, CDR1 SGHAT and CDR2 FQNNGV. The CDR3 sequence is CASTTARGAAYEQYF. CDR3 DNA: TGTGCCAGCACCACTGCGCGGGGGGCCGCCTACGAGCAGTACTTC.

For this clonotype: This beta chain is off target for a library built for alpha chains, so its abundance means little. V and J are TRBV20-1 and TRBJ2-7; D remains unclear. The CDR3 runs to 12 residues. Germline CDR1 and CDR2: DFQATT and SNEGSKA (reference sequence). Trimming cost V 3 bases and J 3 bases, with 9 bases left between them. The CDR3 region has the DNA TGCAGTGCTAGGTGGGCAGGCTACGAGCAGTACTTC. Its translation: CSARWAGYEQYF.

Note on this clonotype: This beta chain is an off-target read within a library intended for alpha chains, so its frequency means little. The chain uses TRBV6-2 or TRBV6-3 and TRBJ2-5; D is unresolved. Deletions cut 2 bases from V and 2 bases from J, with 6 bases between. Germline V gene data show CDR1 as MNHEY and CDR2 as SVGEGT. The CDR3 spans 13 residues. As DNA, the CDR3 is TGTGCCAGCAGTTACGCCGTACAAGAGACCCAGTACTTC. This gives the protein CASSYAVQETQYF.

A word on this clonotype: This beta chain lies outside the target of a library built for alpha chains; its clone size means little. J is TRBJ2-2 and V is TRBV2; D unresolved. Germline CDR1 is SNHLY and CDR2 is FYNNEI. The V end was cut by 6 bases, the J end by 0 bases, with 11 bases between. CDR3 length: 15 residues. The CDR3 DNA follows: TGTGCCAGCAGCGAACCGGGTACGAACACCGGGGAGCTGTTTTTT. Its protein is CASSEPGTNTGELFF.

A remark on this clonotype: This beta chain turned up in a library designed for alpha chains; as an off-target read, its abundance says little. The chain combines TRBV3-1 with TRBJ2-3; no firm D call. Germline values: CDR1 LGHDT, CDR2 YNNKEL (reference sequence). With 1 base removed from V and 5 bases from J, the gap between germline ends came to 7 bases. The CDR3 is 13 residues long. The CDR3 reads CASSQGTGDTQYF. As DNA, the CDR3 is TGTGCCAGCAGCCAAGGAACCGGAGATACGCAGTATTTT.

This clonotype was detected a few times. Being off target in a library aimed at alpha chains, this beta chain has a size of little meaning. The genes are TRBV16 and TRBJ2-7; 8 nucleotides agree with TRBD1. CDR1 and CDR2 (germline): KGHSY, FQNENV. Trimming took 4 bases from V and 9 from J; bases not matched to a gene: 8. The length of the CDR3 is 13 residues. In DNA, the CDR3 is TGTGCCAGCAGCCCCGACAGGGGTTTCGGGCAGTACTTC. Residues: CASSPDRGFGQYF.

There are a few counts of this clonotype. This beta chain turned up in a library designed for alpha chains; as an off-target read, its abundance says little. The chain uses TRBV7-9 and TRBJ2-7, with TRBD2 matching 7 bases. The CDR3 runs 13 residues. Per the germline V gene, CDR1 is SEHNR and CDR2 is FQNEAQ (reference sequence). V lost 5 bases to trimming and J lost 3 bases; unmatched junction nucleotides: 4. The CDR3 sequence: CASSPAGYYEQYF. The CDR3 region has the DNA TGTGCCAGCAGCCCAGCGGGATACTACGAGCAGTACTTC.

Worth noting for this clonotype: Because this beta chain is a stray read in a library intended to capture alpha chains, its abundance should not be given much weight. The chain combines TRBV7-8 with TRBJ2-7, with D unresolved. V lost 5 bases, J lost 3 bases, and 11 bases lay in between. Germline V CDR1 and CDR2: SGHVS, FQNEAQ. The CDR3 sequence is 13 residues long. As DNA, the CDR3 is TGTGCCAGCAGCCTCCCAATCATCTACGAGCAGTACTTC. Its translation is CASSLPIIYEQYF.

Comment on this clonotype: This beta chain was picked up by a library intended for alpha chains and is off target, so its count carries little meaning. This chain links TRBV10-2 with TRBJ2-3; D ambiguous. The CDR3 covers 11 residues. The germline V gene has CDR1 WSHSY and CDR2 SAAADI. Trimming shortened V by 2 bases and J by 9 bases, and 6 bases separated the two germline ends. The CDR3 nucleotides read TGCGCCAGCAGTGAGGGTTGGACGCAGTATTTT. The encoded protein is CASSEGWTQYF.

This clonotype was seen only a few times. The library was prepared for alpha chains; this beta chain is a stray read, so its frequency means little. The rearrangement links TRBV7-9 to TRBJ2-1, with a weak D call TRBD2 (6 bases). The germline V gene has CDR1 SEHNR and CDR2 FQNEAQ (reference sequence). CDR3 length: 16 residues. The germline V and J ends were trimmed by 3 bases and 5 bases, with 17 bases remaining between them. CDR3 in amino acids: CASSFPRSAGNNEQFF. CDR3 in DNA: TGTGCCAGCAGCTTTCCCCGCAGTGCGGGGAACAATGAGCAGTTCTTC.

Concerning this clonotype itself: This beta chain is off target for a library built for alpha chains, so its abundance means little. V is TRBV29-1 and J is TRBJ2-2, with 7 bases fitting TRBD1. The V and J ends lost 6 bases and 2 bases, in that order; junction bases with no gene match: 6. The CDR3 extends over 14 amino acids. Germline CDR1 SQVTM, CDR2 ANQGSEA. CDR3 DNA sequence: TGCAGCGTCCGGGACAGCCTTAACACCGGGGAGCTGTTTTTT. Protein sequence: CSVRDSLNTGELFF.

This clonotype was seen a few times. Found in a library prepared for alpha chains, this beta chain is an off-target read, and its abundance has little meaning. The chain employs TRBV10-3 and TRBJ2-2; D gene unclear. Germline V gives CDR1 ENHRY, CDR2 SYGVKD. This CDR3 is built from 13 residues. Trimming removed 8 bases at V and 10 bases at J, with 17 bases between. The CDR3 here is CAIARTAPPELFF. CDR3 nucleotide sequence: TGTGCCATCGCCAGGACGGCGCCTCCGGAGCTGTTTTTT.

In the case of this clonotype: The size of this beta chain means little, since it is a stray read in a library made for alpha chains. V usage is TRBV12-3 or TRBV12-4 and J usage is TRBJ2-7; 8 nucleotides agree with TRBD2. The CDR3 consists of 13 residues. Losses at the gene ends were 6 bases for V and 6 bases for J; bases not matched to a gene: 7. CDR3 nucleotide sequence: TGTGCCAGCAGCCCTTACGCGGGGGGCGAGCAGTACTTC. This encodes CASSPYAGGEQYF.

With regard to this clonotype: The library was designed around alpha chains, so this beta chain is a stray read whose abundance carries little weight. The chain joins TRBV20-1 to TRBJ2-1; D is unclear. V lost 2 bases and J 7 bases, leaving 12 bases between the germline ends. The CDR3 length is 13 residues. Germline V lookup: CDR1 DFQATT, CDR2 SNEGSKA (reference sequence). CDR3: CSARYGPSNEQFF. The CDR3 DNA sequence: TGCAGTGCTAGATATGGCCCCTCGAATGAGCAGTTCTTC.

To note about this clonotype: Found in a library prepared for alpha chains, this beta chain is an off-target read, and its abundance has little meaning. The chain uses TRBV5-1 and TRBJ2-1; D may be TRBD1 (7 bases). V dropped 0 bases and J dropped 7 bases, with 14 bases sitting between them. Germline V gene sequence: CDR1 SGHRS, CDR2 YFSETQ. The CDR3 is 15 amino acids. The CDR3 spells CASSLEGGGMNEQFF. In DNA, the CDR3 is TGCGCCAGCAGCTTGGAAGGAGGGGGCATGAATGAGCAGTTCTTC.